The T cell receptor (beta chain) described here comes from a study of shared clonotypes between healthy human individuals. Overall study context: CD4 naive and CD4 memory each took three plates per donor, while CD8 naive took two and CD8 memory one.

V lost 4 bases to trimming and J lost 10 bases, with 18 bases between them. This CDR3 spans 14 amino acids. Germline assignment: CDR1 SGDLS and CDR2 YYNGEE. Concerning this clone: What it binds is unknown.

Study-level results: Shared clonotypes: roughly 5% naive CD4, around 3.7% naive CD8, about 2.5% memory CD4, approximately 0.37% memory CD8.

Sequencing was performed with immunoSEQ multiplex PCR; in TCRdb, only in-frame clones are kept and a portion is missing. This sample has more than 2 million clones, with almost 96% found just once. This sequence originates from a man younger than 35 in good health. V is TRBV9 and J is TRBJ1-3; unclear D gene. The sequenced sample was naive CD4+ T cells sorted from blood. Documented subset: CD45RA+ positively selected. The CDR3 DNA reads TGTGCCAGCAGCCCGGAGGGCCAGCCCGGTACCATATATTTT. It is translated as CASSPEGQPGTIYF.